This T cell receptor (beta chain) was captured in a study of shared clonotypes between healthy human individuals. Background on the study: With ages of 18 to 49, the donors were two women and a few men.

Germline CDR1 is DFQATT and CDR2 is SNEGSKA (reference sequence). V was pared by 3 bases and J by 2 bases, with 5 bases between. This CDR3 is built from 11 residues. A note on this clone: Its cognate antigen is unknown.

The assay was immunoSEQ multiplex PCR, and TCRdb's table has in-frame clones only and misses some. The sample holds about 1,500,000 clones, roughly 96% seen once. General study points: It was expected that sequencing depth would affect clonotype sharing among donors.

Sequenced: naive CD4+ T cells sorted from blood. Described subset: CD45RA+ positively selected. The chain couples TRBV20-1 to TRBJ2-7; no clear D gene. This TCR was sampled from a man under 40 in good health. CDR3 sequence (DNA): TGCAGTGCTAGTAATGCCTACGAGCAGTACTTC. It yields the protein CSASNAYEQYF.